Listed here are 9 T cell receptor beta chains from one sample, sequenced in a study of shared clonotypes between healthy human individuals. The repertoire was sequenced with immunoSEQ multiplex PCR; TCRdb's copy has only in-frame clones and lacks some. Of roughly 330,000 clones listed, approximately 79% were seen once; the top ten hold under 13%. Sequencing was performed on memory CD4+ T cells sorted from blood. Subset denoted: CD45RA-negative fraction. The source is a young man in good health.

The chain employs TRBV11-2 and TRBJ1-1, with unresolved D. The germline CDR1 and CDR2 sequences are SGHAT and FQNNGV. V dropped 4 bases and J dropped 1 base, with 10 bases sitting between them. The CDR3 runs 14 residues. The DNA of the CDR3 is TGTGCCAGCAGCTCAGAACAGCGGAACACTGAAGCTTTCTTT. This codes for CASSSEQRNTEAFF.

This clone occurred a few times. The J gene is TRBJ1-1, the V gene TRBV5-1; perhaps TRBD1 as D (5 bases). V lost 4 bases and J 4 bases, leaving 14 bases between the germline ends. The CDR3 extends over 14 amino acids. CDR1 and CDR2 (germline): SGHRS, YFSETQ. CDR3 nucleotide sequence: TGCGCCAGCAGCCGAACAGCGCAGGGCACTGAAGCTTTCTTT. It is translated as CASSRTAQGTEAFF.

As for this clone: A read error may explain this, as a much larger clone is one base away. The V call is TRBV7-9, the J call TRBJ1-2; 8 nucleotides match TRBD1. Trimming at V came to 5 bases and at J to 6 bases, leaving 11 bases not matched to a gene. The CDR3 has 15 residues. Per the germline V gene, CDR1 is SEHNR and CDR2 is FQNEAQ (reference sequence). The CDR3 is CASSLTISGGDGYTF. The CDR3 bases are TGTGCCAGCAGCCTCACTATATCAGGGGGCGATGGCTACACCTTC.

This chain uses TRBV25-1 with TRBJ2-2; D remains unclear. CDR1 is MGHDK and CDR2 is SYGVNS in the germline V gene. Trimming stripped 5 bases from V and 5 bases from J, with 12 bases between. This CDR3 contains 14 residues. In DNA, the CDR3 is TGTGCCAGCAGTCCCCTGTATGGAACCGGGGAGCTGTTTTTT. Its protein product is CASSPLYGTGELFF.

CDR3 loop: CASVFGTAHQETQYF. Here the CDR3 DNA reads TGTGCCAGCGTCTTCGGGACAGCGCATCAAGAGACCCAGTACTTC. The rearrangement joins TRBV6-1 to TRBJ2-5, with 7 bases fitting TRBD1. The CDR3 has 15 amino acids. Germline CDR1 is MNHNS and CDR2 is SASEGT. The ends lost 8 bases at V and 2 bases at J; junction bases unmatched: 11.

The CDR3, as DNA: TGTGCCAGCAGCGTAGCGGGAAGGGGTCCAGATACGCAGTATTTT. It translates to CASSVAGRGPDTQYF. The chain recombines TRBV9 with TRBJ2-3, with D perhaps assigned TRBD1 or TRBD2 (5 bases each). The CDR3 length is 15 residues. The germline gives CDR1 SGDLS, CDR2 YYNGEE. The ends were cut back, 0 bases at V and 4 bases at J, with 12 bases in the middle. Drawing the rest from reference TRBV9 and TRBJ2-3, the complete variable domain is DSGVTQTPKHLITATGQRVTLRCSPRSGDLSVYWYQQSLDQGLQFLIQYYNGEERAKGNILERFSAQQFPDLHSELNLSSLELGDSALYFCASSVAGRGPDTQYFGPGTRLTVL.

Comment on this clone: Other DNA sequences of this sample code for an identical CDR3. The CDR3, as DNA: TGTGCCAGCAGCCGGGACAAACAAGAGACCCAGTACTTC. Its protein is CASSRDKQETQYF. The rearrangement uses TRBV7-8 and TRBJ2-5, with D possibly being TRBD1 (6 bases). Trimming took off 5 bases at V and 2 bases at J, with 9 bases between the two ends. The CDR3 is 13 residues long. Germline-derived CDR1 and CDR2 are SGHVS and FQNEAQ.

The chain uses TRBV30 and TRBJ2-7, with D possibly being TRBD1 (6 bases). Trimming removed 6 bases at V and 7 bases at J, with 13 bases between. The CDR3 runs to 11 residues. Germline V gene sequence: CDR1 GTSNPN, CDR2 SVGIG (reference sequence). For the CDR3, the DNA is TGTGCCTGCCACAGACAGGTTGAGCAGTACTTC. Its protein is CACHRQVEQYF. Full variable domain (missing parts from reference TRBV30 and TRBJ2-7): SQTIHQWPATLVQPVGSPLSLECTVEGTSNPNLYWYRQAAGRGLQLLFYSVGIGQISSEVPQNLSASRPQDRQFILSSKKLLLSDSGFYLCACHRQVEQYFGPGTRLTVT.

The J gene is TRBJ2-3, the V gene TRBV6-1; no reliable D call. The CDR3 runs to 16 residues. Germline assignment: CDR1 MNHNS and CDR2 SASEGT. Between the trimmed V and J ends, which lost 4 bases and 0 bases, there was a span of 14 bases. The CDR3 protein is CASSAPSIVSTDTQYF. CDR3 nucleotide sequence: TGTGCCAGCAGTGCACCCTCGATAGTAAGCACAGATACGCAGTATTTT.